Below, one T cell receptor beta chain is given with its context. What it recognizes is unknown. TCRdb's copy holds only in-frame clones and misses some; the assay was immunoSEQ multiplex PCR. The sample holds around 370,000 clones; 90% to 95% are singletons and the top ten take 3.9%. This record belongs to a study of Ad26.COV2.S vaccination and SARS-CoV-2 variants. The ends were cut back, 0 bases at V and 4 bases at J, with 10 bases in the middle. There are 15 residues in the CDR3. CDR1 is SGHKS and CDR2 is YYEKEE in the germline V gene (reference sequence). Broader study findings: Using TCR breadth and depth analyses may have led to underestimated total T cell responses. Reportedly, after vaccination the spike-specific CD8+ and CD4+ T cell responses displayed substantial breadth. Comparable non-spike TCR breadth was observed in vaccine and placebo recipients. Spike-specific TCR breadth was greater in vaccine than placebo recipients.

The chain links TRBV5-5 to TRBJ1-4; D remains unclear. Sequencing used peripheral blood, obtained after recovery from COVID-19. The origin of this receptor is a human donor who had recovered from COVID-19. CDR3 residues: CASSLVRINNEKLFF. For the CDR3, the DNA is TGTGCCAGCAGCTTGGTTAGGATCAATAATGAAAAACTGTTTTTT.